This T cell receptor beta chain stems from a study of CD8 T cells in ankylosing spondylitis. The study's findings and limits: Previously reported in reactive arthritis synovial fluid and blood were some of the motif variants. Significant enrichment of disease-linked clones was reportedly seen in matched ankylosing spondylitis synovial fluid.

TCRdb independently ran MiXCR on the 5' RACE reads; one entry per CDR3 protein. The sample lists approximately 200,000 distinct CDR3 sequences; roughly 13% were seen once. The table lists this clonotype with many counts. What it recognizes is unknown. CDR3 length: 16 residues. Trimming stripped 6 bases from V and 3 bases from J, with 21 bases between. Germline values: CDR1 SNHLY, CDR2 FYNNEI. V and J are TRBV2 and TRBJ2-7; D might be TRBD1 or TRBD2, each matching 6 bases. The sequence came from a male donor with ankylosing spondylitis or in good health (not recorded which). Sequencing used blood, either unsorted or a sorted T cell fraction (not recorded which). The CDR3 sequence is CASRSSGAGLGYEQYF. The CDR3, as DNA: TGTGCCAGCAGAAGTTCGGGGGCGGGACTTGGCTACGAGCAGTACTTC.